This T cell receptor beta chain was identified in a study of metastatic and nonmetastatic thyroid tumors. About the study: For malignant and benign thyroid patients, tumor or nodule tissue and blood were the sources whose repertoires were compared.

Looked up from germline, CDR1 is MNHEY and CDR2 is SVGAGI. CDR3 length: 12 amino acids. The ends were cut back, 4 bases at V and 4 bases at J, with 8 bases in the middle. No patient had received any treatment before thyroid surgery. This clone was detected a few times. Authors' methods: Using the CDR3 differences seen across clinicopathological groups, the authors built a distant-metastasis classifier for papillary thyroid cancer, which was meant to discriminate distant-metastatic patients. TCRdb ran MiXCR on the PCR reads. The V and J calls were not made by the authors but by TCRdb's processing. The sample shows some 46,000 clones, approximately 26% of them seen only once.

This clonotype was obtained from a male donor with papillary thyroid cancer or a benign thyroid nodule (not recorded which). Some clones in this sample may be carry-over from other donors' samples. J is TRBJ2-7 and V is TRBV6-5; D not certain. Sequencing was performed on blood. CDR3 DNA: TGTGCCAGCAGTTTATTGGGGTACGAGCAGTACTTC. Translation gives CASSLLGYEQYF.